The sequence of this T cell receptor beta chain was determined in a study of T cell responses to AZD1222 COVID-19 vaccine. Study details: Samples with a second dose at about 4 or about 12 weeks were pooled together.

The CDR3 runs 16 residues. The V gene's germline CDR1 is LNHDA and CDR2 SQIVND (reference sequence). The V segment lost 6 bases and the J segment 1 base; nucleotides outside the gene matches: 11. This clone was observed a handful of times. The antigen is undetermined. Findings and caveats of the study: Targeting of unmutated variant regions was reportedly seen in nearly half of spike-specific TCRs. Donors, mostly white British, included more females; clonal diversity was possibly underestimated. Seropositive at baseline were only a handful of AZD1222 recipients.

Data came from immunoSEQ multiplex PCR; TCRdb stores just in-frame clones and leaves some out. The sample lists 90,000 to 130,000 clones, about 80% occurring once. This sample comprised peripheral blood, obtained on day 0 of AZD1222 vaccination. V is TRBV19 and J is TRBJ1-2, with 7 bases lining up with TRBD1. This TCR was recovered from an adult in good health. The CDR3 DNA is TGTGCCAGTAGGCGAGGGACAGCAACATTTAACTATGGCTACACCTTC. Protein sequence: CASRRGTATFNYGYTF.